This T cell receptor beta chain was sequenced for a study of OX40 agonist ivuxolimab in advanced cancers. Broadly, across the study: Ivuxolimab was a fully human IgG2 agonistic monoclonal antibody targeting the costimulatory receptor OX40 (CD134). Partial responses were achieved by three dose-escalation patients, of whom one had hepatocellular carcinoma and two had cutaneous melanoma. The paper reports the monotherapy dose-escalation portion (N of about 47 patients) of the phase I ivuxolimab trial. The point of sequencing TCRbeta in the periphery was to test whether ivuxolimab changed TCR sequence diversity and drove clonal T-cell expansion. In the dose-escalation cohort, roughly 80% of patients were male, and the mean age was approximately 64 years, with a range of about 20 to 90. Intravenous ivuxolimab was administered to patients every 2 weeks at six dose levels: 0.01, 0.1, 0.3, 1.5, 3 and 10 mg/kg. Prior anti-PD-1, anti-PD-L1 or anti-CTLA-4 therapy was permitted, and approximately 40% of dose-escalation patients had received checkpoint inhibitors. Of the roughly 51 patients in dose escalation, approximately 20 had hepatocellular carcinoma, around 15 had melanoma, 9 had renal cell carcinoma and 9 had head and neck cancer.

To sequence the TCRbeta CDR3 region, genomic DNA was isolated from the sorted cells. The immunoSEQ Assay was used to sequence the TCRbeta CDR3 regions. The clones in this table, taken by TCRdb from immuneACCESS, are in-frame only. Not every clone is retained; where verified, under half of the shortfall comes from an unresolved V gene, and the cause of the rest is unknown. The table for this sample lists tens of thousands of clones; over 80% of them were counted only once. Over 3.5% of the sample comes from the top ten. Remarks on this clone: No antigen is known for it. Base qualities are not at hand, and no much larger clone is one base apart.

Looking up the germline V gene (reference sequence) yields CDR1 SGHNT and CDR2 YYREEE. For this chain, trimming is 5 bases at the V end and 6 bases at the J end, and the number of junction bases without a gene match is 16. The CDR3 spans 17 residues, from the cysteine through the phenylalanine. The entry retains the CDR3 DNA only, 51 bases that are in frame from base 1. What the study reported, not specific to this receptor: On average, CD8+ T cells showed more expanded clones than CD4+ T cells after ivuxolimab. At doses from 0.1 to 3.0 mg/kg, clonal expansion was seen in both CD4+ and CD8+ blood T cells between baseline and week 6. In the 0.1-3.0 mg/kg groups, partial responders had among the lowest normalized peripheral clonal expansion, particularly in CD8+ T cells. The antigen specificity of the peripheral T cells that underwent clonal expansion was not determined. Low levels of normalized T-cell clonal expansion were also seen in some nonresponding patients.

Patients with autoimmune disease history or receiving systemic immunosuppression were excluded from the trial. Peripheral blood for TCR sequencing was collected from all dose cohorts at baseline, on cycle 4 day 1, and on cycle 7 day 1. Samples were obtained from an open-label, multicenter, first-in-human phase I dose-escalation trial of ivuxolimab. Adults with locally advanced or metastatic melanoma, renal cell carcinoma, hepatocellular carcinoma or head and neck squamous cell carcinoma were enrolled in the trial. Before TCR sequencing, CD4+ T cells and CD8+ T cells were sorted from peripheral blood as separate populations.

The V gene is TRBV5-4 and the J gene is TRBJ1-5, with 8 middle bases fitting TRBD1. The sequenced sample was CD4+ or CD8+ T cells sorted from blood, obtained in a trial of the OX40 agonist ivuxolimab. The TCR sequence derives from an adult with an advanced solid tumor such as melanoma, head and neck, liver or kidney cancer. The CDR3 reads as follows: CASRRCVVRGQGQPQHF. In nucleotides, the sequence is TGTGCCAGCAGACGTTGCGTGGTCAGGGGGCAGGGTCAGCCCCAGCATTTT.